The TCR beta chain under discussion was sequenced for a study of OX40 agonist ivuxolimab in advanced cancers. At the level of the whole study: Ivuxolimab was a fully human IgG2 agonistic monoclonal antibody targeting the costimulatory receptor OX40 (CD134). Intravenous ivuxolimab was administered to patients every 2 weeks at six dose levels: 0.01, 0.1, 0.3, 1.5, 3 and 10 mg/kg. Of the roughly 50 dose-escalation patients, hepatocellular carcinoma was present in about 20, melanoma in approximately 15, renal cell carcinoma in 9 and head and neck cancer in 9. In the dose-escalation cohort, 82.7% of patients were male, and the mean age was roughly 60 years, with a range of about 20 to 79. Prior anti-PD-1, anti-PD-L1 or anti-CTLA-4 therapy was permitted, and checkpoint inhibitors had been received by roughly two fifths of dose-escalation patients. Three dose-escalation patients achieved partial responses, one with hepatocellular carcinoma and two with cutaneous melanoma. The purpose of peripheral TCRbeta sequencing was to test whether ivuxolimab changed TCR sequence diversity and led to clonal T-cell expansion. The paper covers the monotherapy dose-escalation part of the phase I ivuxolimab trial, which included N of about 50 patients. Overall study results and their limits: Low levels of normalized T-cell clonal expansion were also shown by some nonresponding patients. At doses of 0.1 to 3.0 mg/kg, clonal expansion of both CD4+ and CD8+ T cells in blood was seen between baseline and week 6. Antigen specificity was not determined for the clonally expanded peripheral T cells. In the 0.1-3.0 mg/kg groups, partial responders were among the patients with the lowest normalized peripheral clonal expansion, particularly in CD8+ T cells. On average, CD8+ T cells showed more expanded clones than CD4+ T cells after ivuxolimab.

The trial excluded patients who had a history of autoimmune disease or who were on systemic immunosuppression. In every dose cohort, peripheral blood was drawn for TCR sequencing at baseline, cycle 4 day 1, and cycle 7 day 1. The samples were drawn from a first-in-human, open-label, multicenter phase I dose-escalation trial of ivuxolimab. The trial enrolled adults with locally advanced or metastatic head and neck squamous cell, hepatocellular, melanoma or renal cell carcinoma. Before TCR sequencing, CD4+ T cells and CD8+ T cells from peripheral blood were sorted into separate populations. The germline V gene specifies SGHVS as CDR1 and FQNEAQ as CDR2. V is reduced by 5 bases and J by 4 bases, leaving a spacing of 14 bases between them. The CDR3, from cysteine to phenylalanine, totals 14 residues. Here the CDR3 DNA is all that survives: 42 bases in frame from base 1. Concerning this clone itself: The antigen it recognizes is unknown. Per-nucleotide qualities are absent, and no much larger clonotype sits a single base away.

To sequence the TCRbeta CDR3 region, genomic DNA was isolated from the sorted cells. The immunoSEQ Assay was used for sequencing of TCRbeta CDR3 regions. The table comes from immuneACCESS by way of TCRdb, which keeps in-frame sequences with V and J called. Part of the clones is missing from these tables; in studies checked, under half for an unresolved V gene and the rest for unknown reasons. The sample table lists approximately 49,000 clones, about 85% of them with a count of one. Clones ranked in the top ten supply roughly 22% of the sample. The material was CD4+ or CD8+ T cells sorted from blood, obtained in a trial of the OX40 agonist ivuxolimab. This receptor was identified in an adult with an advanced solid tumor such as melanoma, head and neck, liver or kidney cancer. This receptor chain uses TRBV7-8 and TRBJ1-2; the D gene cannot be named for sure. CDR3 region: CASSPPDRIYGYTF. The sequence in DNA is TGTGCCAGCAGCCCCCCGGATCGAATCTATGGCTACACCTTC.